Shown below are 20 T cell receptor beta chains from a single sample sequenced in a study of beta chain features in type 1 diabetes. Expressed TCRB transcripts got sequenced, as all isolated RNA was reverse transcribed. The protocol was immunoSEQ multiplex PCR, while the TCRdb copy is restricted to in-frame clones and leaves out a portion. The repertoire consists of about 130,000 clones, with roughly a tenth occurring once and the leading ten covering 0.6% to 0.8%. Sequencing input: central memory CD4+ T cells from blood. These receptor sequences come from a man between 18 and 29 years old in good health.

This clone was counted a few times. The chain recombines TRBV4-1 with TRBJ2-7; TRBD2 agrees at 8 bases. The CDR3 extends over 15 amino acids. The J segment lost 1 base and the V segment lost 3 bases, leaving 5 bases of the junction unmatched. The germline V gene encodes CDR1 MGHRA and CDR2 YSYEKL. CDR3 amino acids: CASSHLSGVSYEQYF. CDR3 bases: TGCGCCAGCAGCCACCTTAGCGGGGTGTCCTACGAGCAGTACTTC.

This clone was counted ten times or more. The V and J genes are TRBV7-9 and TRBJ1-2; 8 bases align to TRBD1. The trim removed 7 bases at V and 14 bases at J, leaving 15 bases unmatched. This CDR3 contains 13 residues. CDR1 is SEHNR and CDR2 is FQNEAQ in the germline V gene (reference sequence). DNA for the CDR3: TGTGCCAGCACCTTCCAGGGGGCGCTGGGAAGTACCTTC. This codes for CASTFQGALGSTF.

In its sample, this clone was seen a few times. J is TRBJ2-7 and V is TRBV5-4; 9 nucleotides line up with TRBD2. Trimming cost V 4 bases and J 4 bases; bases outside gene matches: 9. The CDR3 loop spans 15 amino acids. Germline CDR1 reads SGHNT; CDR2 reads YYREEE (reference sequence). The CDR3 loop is CASSPGAGGQYEQYF. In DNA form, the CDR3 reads TGTGCCAGCAGCCCGGGGGCGGGGGGGCAATACGAGCAGTACTTC.

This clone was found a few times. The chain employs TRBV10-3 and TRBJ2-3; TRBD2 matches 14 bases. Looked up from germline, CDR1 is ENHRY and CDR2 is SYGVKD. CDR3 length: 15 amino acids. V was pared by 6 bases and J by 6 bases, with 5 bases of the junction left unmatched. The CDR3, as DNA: TGTGCCATCAGCACGACTAGCGGGGGGGCGGATACGCAGTATTTT. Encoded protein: CAISTTSGGADTQYF.

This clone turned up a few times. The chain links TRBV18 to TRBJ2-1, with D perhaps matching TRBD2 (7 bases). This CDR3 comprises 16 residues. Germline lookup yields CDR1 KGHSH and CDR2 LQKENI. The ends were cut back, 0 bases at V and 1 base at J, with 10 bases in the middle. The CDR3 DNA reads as TGTGCCAGCTCACCACCGGGGGGGCTTTCCTACAATGAGCAGTTCTTC. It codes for CASSPPGGLSYNEQFF.

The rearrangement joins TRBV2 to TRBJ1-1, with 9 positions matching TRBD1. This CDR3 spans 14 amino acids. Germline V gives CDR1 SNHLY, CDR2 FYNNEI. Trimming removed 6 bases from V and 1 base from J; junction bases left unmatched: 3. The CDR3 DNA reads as TGTGCCAGCAGCCAACAGGGGGCGAACACTGAAGCTTTCTTT. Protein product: CASSQQGANTEAFF.

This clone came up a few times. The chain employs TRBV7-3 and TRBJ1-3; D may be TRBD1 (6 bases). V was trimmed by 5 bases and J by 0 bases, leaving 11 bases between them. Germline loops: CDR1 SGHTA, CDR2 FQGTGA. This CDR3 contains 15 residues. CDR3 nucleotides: TGTGCCAGCAGCCCCATGGGGGCCTCTGGAAACACCATATATTTT. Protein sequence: CASSPMGASGNTIYF.

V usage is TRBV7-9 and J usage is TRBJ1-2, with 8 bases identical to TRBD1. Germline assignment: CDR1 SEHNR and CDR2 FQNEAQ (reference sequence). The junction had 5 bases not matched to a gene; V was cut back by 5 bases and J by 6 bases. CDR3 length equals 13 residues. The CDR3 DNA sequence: TGTGCCAGCAGCCCTGGACAGGGACATGGCTACACCTTC. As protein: CASSPGQGHGYTF.

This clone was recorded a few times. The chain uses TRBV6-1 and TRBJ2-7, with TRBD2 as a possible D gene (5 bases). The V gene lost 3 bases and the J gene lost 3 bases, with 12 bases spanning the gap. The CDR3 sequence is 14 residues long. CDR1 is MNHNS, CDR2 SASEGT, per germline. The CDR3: CASSDNGGLYEQYF. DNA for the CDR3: TGTGCCAGCAGTGACAACGGAGGCCTCTACGAGCAGTACTTC.

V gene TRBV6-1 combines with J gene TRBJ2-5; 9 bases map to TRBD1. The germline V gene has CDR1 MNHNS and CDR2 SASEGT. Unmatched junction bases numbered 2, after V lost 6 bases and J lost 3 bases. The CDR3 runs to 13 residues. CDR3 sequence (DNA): TGTGCCAGCAGCCGGACAGGGGAAGAGACCCAGTACTTC. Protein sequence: CASSRTGEETQYF.

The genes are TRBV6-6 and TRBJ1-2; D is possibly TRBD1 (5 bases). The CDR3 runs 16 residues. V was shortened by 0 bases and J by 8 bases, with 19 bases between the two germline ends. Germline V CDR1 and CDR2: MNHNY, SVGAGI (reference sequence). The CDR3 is CASSYSAGNSGGGYTF. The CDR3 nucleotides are TGTGCCAGCAGTTACTCGGCAGGGAATAGTGGAGGGGGCTACACCTTC.

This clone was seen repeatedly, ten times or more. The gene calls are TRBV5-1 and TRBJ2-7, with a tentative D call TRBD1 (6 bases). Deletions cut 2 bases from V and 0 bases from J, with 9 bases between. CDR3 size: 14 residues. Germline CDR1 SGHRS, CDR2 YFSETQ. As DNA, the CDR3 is TGCGCCAGCAGCTTCCCGGACAGCTCCTACGAGCAGTACTTC. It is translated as CASSFPDSSYEQYF. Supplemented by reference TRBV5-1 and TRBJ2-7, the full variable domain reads KAGVTQTPRYLIKTRGQQVTLSCSPISGHRSVSWYQQTPGQGLQFLFEYFSETQRNKGNFPGRFSGRQFSNSRSEMNVSTLELGDSALYLCASSFPDSSYEQYFGPGTRLTVT.

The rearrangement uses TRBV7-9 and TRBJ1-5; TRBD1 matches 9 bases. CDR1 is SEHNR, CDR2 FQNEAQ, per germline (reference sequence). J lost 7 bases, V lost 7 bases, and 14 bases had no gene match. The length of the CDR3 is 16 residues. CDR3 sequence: CASTEYLDRGAQPQHF. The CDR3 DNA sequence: TGTGCCAGCACCGAATACTTGGACAGGGGCGCCCAGCCCCAGCATTTT.

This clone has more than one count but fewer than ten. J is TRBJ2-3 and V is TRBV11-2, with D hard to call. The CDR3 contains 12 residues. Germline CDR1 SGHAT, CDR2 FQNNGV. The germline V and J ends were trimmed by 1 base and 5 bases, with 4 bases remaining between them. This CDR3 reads CASSLAIDTQYF. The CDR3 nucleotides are TGTGCCAGCAGCTTAGCAATAGATACGCAGTATTTT.

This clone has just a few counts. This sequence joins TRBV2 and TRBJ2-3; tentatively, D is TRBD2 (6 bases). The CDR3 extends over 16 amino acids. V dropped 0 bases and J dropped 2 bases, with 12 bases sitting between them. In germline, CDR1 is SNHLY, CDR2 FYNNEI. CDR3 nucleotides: TGTGCCAGCAGTGAAGCTGGGGGGAGATTCACAGATACGCAGTATTTT. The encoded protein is CASSEAGGRFTDTQYF.

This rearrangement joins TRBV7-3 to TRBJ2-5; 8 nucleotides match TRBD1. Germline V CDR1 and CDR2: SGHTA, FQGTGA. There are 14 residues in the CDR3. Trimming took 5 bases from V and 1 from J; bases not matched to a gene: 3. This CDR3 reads CASSETGGQETQYF. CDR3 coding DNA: TGTGCCAGCAGCGAAACAGGGGGCCAAGAGACCCAGTACTTC.

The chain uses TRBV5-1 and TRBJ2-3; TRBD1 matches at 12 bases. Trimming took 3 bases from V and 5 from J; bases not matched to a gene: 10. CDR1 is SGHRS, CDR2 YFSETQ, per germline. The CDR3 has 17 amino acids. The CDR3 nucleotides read TGCGCCAGCAGCTCGGGACAGGGGGCGTTCATTGTAGATACGCAGTATTTT. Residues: CASSSGQGAFIVDTQYF.

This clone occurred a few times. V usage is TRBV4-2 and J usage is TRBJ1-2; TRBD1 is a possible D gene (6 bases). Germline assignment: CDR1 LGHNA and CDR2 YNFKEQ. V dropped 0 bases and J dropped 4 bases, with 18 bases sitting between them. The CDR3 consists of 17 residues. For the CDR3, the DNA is TGTGCCAGCAGCCAAGAAGGGGGTTCGGTGACCTTCTATGGCTACACCTTC. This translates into CASSQEGGSVTFYGYTF.

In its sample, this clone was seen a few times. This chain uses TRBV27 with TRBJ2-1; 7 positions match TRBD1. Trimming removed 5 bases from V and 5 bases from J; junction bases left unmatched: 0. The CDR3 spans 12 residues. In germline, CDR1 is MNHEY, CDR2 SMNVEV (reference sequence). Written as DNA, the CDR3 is TGTGCCAGCAGTACAGGGGACAATGAGCAGTTCTTC. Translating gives CASSTGDNEQFF.

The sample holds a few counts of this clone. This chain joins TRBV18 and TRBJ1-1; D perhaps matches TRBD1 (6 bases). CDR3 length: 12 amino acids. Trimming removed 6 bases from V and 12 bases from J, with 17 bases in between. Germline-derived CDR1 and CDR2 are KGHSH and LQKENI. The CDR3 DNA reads TGTGCCAGCTCCCGACTCCGGGACACAACTTTCTTT. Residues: CASSRLRDTTFF.